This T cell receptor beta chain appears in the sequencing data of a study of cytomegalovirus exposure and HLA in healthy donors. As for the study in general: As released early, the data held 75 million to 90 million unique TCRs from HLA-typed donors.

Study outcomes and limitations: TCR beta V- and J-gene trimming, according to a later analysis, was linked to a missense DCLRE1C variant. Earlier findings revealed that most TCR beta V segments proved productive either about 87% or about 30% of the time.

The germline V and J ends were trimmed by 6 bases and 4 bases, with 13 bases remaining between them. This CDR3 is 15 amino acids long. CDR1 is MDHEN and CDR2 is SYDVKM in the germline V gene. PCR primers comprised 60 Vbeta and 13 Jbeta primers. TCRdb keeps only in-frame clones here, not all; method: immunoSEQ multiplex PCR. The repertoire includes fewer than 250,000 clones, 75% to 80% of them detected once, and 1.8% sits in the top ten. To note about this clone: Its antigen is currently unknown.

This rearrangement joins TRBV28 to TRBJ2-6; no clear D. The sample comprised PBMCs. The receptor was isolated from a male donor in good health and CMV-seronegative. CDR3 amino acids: CASSSITPGANVLTF. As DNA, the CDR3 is TGTGCCAGCAGCTCAATTACTCCGGGGGCCAACGTCCTGACTTTC.